This entry lists 24 T cell receptor beta chains sequenced from one sample in a study of blood T cell repertoires in COVID-19. Here immunoSEQ multiplex PCR was the method, and the copy in TCRdb shows in-frame clones only, minus some. Here the sample spans some 150,000 clones, around nine tenths being singletons. The sequenced sample was peripheral blood. Every receptor here comes from a woman aged 50 to 65 with active or convalescent COVID-19.

The count of this clone is one. This chain links TRBV10-3 with TRBJ1-1; 11 bases fit TRBD1. Germline CDR1 reads ENHRY; CDR2 reads SYGVKD. V lost 6 bases, J lost 7 bases, and 7 bases stayed unmatched. The CDR3 length is 14 residues. CDR3 loop: CAIRSGTGGIEAFF. CDR3 bases: TGTGCCATCAGGAGCGGGACAGGGGGAATTGAAGCTTTCTTT.

The chain links TRBV27 to TRBJ1-1; the match to TRBD1 covers 10 bases. CDR1 and CDR2 (germline): MNHEY, SMNVEV (reference sequence). J was trimmed by 6 bases and V by 5 bases; bases with no gene match: 12. This CDR3 comprises 16 residues. The CDR3 nucleotides read TGTGCCAGCAGTCTCATATCCGGGACAGGGGAACCTGAAGCTTTCTTT. Its translation: CASSLISGTGEPEAFF.

This chain joins TRBV7-6 and TRBJ2-1, with TRBD2 identical over 11 bases. The germline V gene has CDR1 SGHVS and CDR2 FNYEAQ. CDR3 length equals 16 residues. V lost 5 bases and J lost 1; bases outside the gene matches: 4. CDR3 in amino acids: CASSPGTSGSYNEQFF. In nucleotides, the CDR3 is TGTGCCAGCAGCCCGGGGACTAGCGGTTCCTACAATGAGCAGTTCTTC.

The sample holds a few counts of this clone. J is TRBJ2-7 and V is TRBV9; 8 positions agree with TRBD2. This CDR3 region has 17 residues. Germline V gene lookup returns CDR1 SGDLS and CDR2 YYNGEE. V trimming: 4 bases; J trimming: 5 bases; junction bases outside the gene matches: 17. DNA for the CDR3: TGTGCCAGCAGCCCGTCCCTCCGGCGGGGGGCACGTGACGAGCAGTACTTC. The encoded protein is CASSPSLRRGARDEQYF.

The V and J genes are TRBV5-1 and TRBJ1-3, with D uncertain. CDR3 length equals 15 residues. CDR1 SGHRS and CDR2 YFSETQ come from the germline V gene. The V and J ends lost 3 bases and 2 bases respectively, with 12 bases between them. The CDR3 spells CASSSRSTTGNTIYF. In DNA form, the CDR3 reads TGCGCCAGCAGCTCGCGTAGCACCACTGGAAACACCATATATTTT.

This chain joins TRBV4-3 and TRBJ1-5; TRBD1 agrees at 8 bases. The CDR3 totals 15 residues. Germline V CDR1 and CDR2: LGHNA, YSLEER. With V trimmed by 4 bases and J by 1 base, 3 bases remained unmatched. CDR3 region: CASSPRTGSNQPQHF. CDR3 DNA sequence: TGCGCCAGCAGCCCCAGGACAGGGAGCAATCAGCCCCAGCATTTT.

The rearrangement joins TRBV5-1 to TRBJ2-7, with D possibly being TRBD1 (6 bases). The V gene lost 4 bases and the J gene lost 1 base, with 15 bases spanning the gap. There are 15 residues in the CDR3. Germline V CDR1 and CDR2: SGHRS, YFSETQ. For the CDR3, the DNA is TGCGCCAGCAGCCATCCTCATACAGGGTCCTACGAGCAGTACTTC. Translation: CASSHPHTGSYEQYF.

This chain links TRBV5-1 with TRBJ2-7; TRBD1 matches at 9 bases. The CDR3 covers 14 residues. Germline loops: CDR1 SGHRS, CDR2 YFSETQ. The V segment lost 5 bases and the J segment 4 bases; nucleotides outside the gene matches: 7. The CDR3: CASRAAGTGYEQYF. DNA of the CDR3: TGCGCCAGCAGAGCTGCAGGGACAGGGTACGAGCAGTACTTC.

V and J are TRBV19 and TRBJ2-7, with D perhaps TRBD1 (5 bases). The CDR3 extends over 15 amino acids. Germline V lookup: CDR1 LNHDA, CDR2 SQIVND (reference sequence). V was pared by 4 bases and J by 0 bases, with 13 bases between. The CDR3 DNA follows: TGTGCCAGTAGTAGTCGACAGTTCCCCTCCTACGAGCAGTACTTC. Residues: CASSSRQFPSYEQYF.

The chain links TRBV6-5 to TRBJ2-1; D may be TRBD1 (5 bases). The CDR3 runs 11 residues. V was trimmed by 6 bases and J by 6 bases, leaving 6 bases between them. Germline V gene data show CDR1 as MNHEY and CDR2 as SVGAGI. The CDR3 nucleotides read TGTGCCAGCAGCAGGGTCAATGAGCAGTTCTTC. Its translation is CASSRVNEQFF.

The J gene is TRBJ2-2, the V gene TRBV29-1; D gene ambiguous. This CDR3 comprises 13 residues. Per germline, CDR1 SQVTM and CDR2 ANQGSEA. The germline V and J ends were trimmed by 6 bases and 5 bases, with 13 bases remaining between them. CDR3 residues: CSVPNPGTGELFF. CDR3 in DNA: TGCAGCGTCCCAAACCCCGGGACCGGGGAGCTGTTTTTT.

The chain has TRBV7-2 and TRBJ2-3; 12 bases fit TRBD2. CDR3 size: 15 residues. Germline V gene sequence: CDR1 SGHTA, CDR2 FQGNSA. J was trimmed by 4 bases and V by 5 bases; bases with no gene match: 4. The CDR3 spells CASSPSGGASDTQYF. The CDR3, as DNA: TGTGCCAGCAGCCCTAGCGGGGGGGCGTCAGATACGCAGTATTTT.

The chain employs TRBV30 and TRBJ1-6, with a possible D match to TRBD1 (6 bases). The germline CDR1 and CDR2 sequences are GTSNPN and SVGIG (reference sequence). This CDR3 has 16 amino acids. Trimming removed 2 bases from V and 10 bases from J, with 21 bases in between. For the CDR3, the DNA is TGTGCCTGGAGTAGGAATACAGGGCAAATAGAATCACCCCTCCACTTT. Its translation is CAWSRNTGQIESPLHF.

The chain has TRBV21-1 and TRBJ1-4. TRBV21-1 is marked as a pseudogene. This CDR3 spans 14 amino acids. The DNA of the CDR3 is TGTGCCAGCAGCCTAGGAGTAAAGAATGAAAAACTGTTTTTT. This encodes CASSLGVKNEKLFF.

The CDR3 DNA sequence: TGTGCCAGCAGCTTAGACCCTACTAGGAACGAGCAGTACTTC. Translating gives CASSLDPTRNEQYF. The rearrangement joins TRBV7-9 to TRBJ2-7; possible D gene TRBD2, 5 bases. The V gene lost 1 base and the J gene lost 5 bases, with 12 bases spanning the gap. This CDR3 has 14 residues. Germline V CDR1 and CDR2: SEHNR, FQNEAQ (reference sequence). Combining the CDR3 with reference TRBV7-9 and TRBJ2-7 gives the whole variable domain DTGVSQNPRHKITKRGQNVTFRCDPISEHNRLYWYRQTLGQGPEFLTYFQNEAQLEKSRLLSDRFSAERPKGSFSTLEIQRTEQGDSAMYLCASSLDPTRNEQYFGPGTRLTVT.

The chain links TRBV7-9 to TRBJ2-5; 8 bases match TRBD1. The CDR3 is made up of 15 amino acids. Germline-derived CDR1 and CDR2 are SEHNR and FQNEAQ (reference sequence). The V and J ends lost 3 bases and 5 bases, in that order; junction bases with no gene match: 8. The CDR3 loop is CASSLQGAPGETQYF. The CDR3 nucleotides read TGTGCCAGCAGCTTGCAGGGGGCGCCGGGCGAGACCCAGTACTTC.

V gene TRBV24-1 combines with J gene TRBJ1-3, with D maybe TRBD1 (5 bases). There are 11 residues in the CDR3. The germline gives CDR1 KGHDR, CDR2 SFDVKD. V lost 8 bases, J lost 8 bases, and 9 bases lay in between. CDR3 DNA sequence: TGTGCCACCATACAGGACCACACCATATATTTT. Translating gives CATIQDHTIYF.

The genes are TRBV5-1 and TRBJ1-1, with a tentative D call TRBD1 (6 bases). The V gene lost 5 bases and the J gene lost 0 bases, with 8 bases spanning the gap. CDR3 size: 13 residues. Germline V CDR1 and CDR2: SGHRS, YFSETQ. CDR3 nucleotides: TGCGCCAGCAGGTGGGGGCTGAACACTGAAGCTTTCTTT. This encodes CASRWGLNTEAFF.

The chain is built from TRBV29-1 and TRBJ1-1; TRBD1 might be the D (6 bases). CDR3 size: 11 residues. Trimming pared 7 bases from V and 5 bases from J, leaving 11 bases between. Germline values: CDR1 SQVTM, CDR2 ANQGSEA. The CDR3 sequence: CSASRGTEAFF. The CDR3 DNA sequence: TGCAGCGCCTCTAGGGGGACTGAAGCTTTCTTT.

The genes are TRBV2 and TRBJ2-3; D gene uncertain. V was pared by 4 bases and J by 5 bases, with 13 bases between. The CDR3 has 14 residues. CDR1 and CDR2 (germline): SNHLY, FYNNEI. The CDR3 sequence is CASSAIALLDTQYF. DNA for the CDR3: TGTGCCAGCAGTGCGATAGCTTTATTAGATACGCAGTATTTT.

The V and J genes are TRBV12-3 or TRBV12-4 and TRBJ1-2; possibly TRBD1 for D (5 bases). The CDR3 is 13 amino acids. Trimming shortened V by 6 bases and J by 3 bases, and 11 bases separated the two germline ends. The CDR3 here is CASRGGADYGYTF. The CDR3, as DNA: TGTGCCAGCAGGGGAGGGGCCGACTATGGCTACACCTTC.

The chain combines TRBV9 with TRBJ2-2, with TRBD1 as a possible D gene (5 bases). CDR1 is SGDLS, CDR2 YYNGEE, per germline. V lost 4 bases and J lost 1, with 14 bases in between. There are 16 residues in the CDR3. In DNA form, the CDR3 reads TGTGCCAGCAGCCCTCCACTGGGGCTGAACACCGGGGAGCTGTTTTTT. Translating it yields CASSPPLGLNTGELFF.

The chain recombines TRBV25-1 with TRBJ2-7; 12 bases are a match to TRBD1. The trim removed 3 bases at V and 4 bases at J, leaving 7 bases unmatched. The CDR3 is 16 residues long. Germline assignment: CDR1 MGHDK and CDR2 SYGVNS. The CDR3 DNA sequence: TGTGCCAGCAGTGATCTCGGGACAGGGGGCAAGTACGAGCAGTACTTC. Its translation is CASSDLGTGGKYEQYF.

V usage is TRBV2 and J usage is TRBJ1-1; a weak D match, TRBD1 (6 bases). CDR3 length: 12 amino acids. The ends were cut back, 6 bases at V and 6 bases at J, with 11 bases in the middle. Germline V lookup: CDR1 SNHLY, CDR2 FYNNEI. CDR3 residues: CASSGNRAEAFF. CDR3 nucleotide sequence: TGTGCCAGCAGCGGGAACAGGGCTGAAGCTTTCTTT.